The entry that follows covers one TCR beta chain sequence. Its cognate antigen is unknown. These data originate in a study of brain T cells in children with intractable seizures. Broader study findings: Pre-surgery blood may have been undersampled, hiding some clones.

Germline values: CDR1 KGHSH, CDR2 LQKENI. After removal of 4 bases from V and 7 bases from J, the junction contained 6 bases not matched to a gene. The CDR3 is made up of 14 amino acids. Produced via immunoSEQ multiplex PCR; TCRdb's table is partial and in-frame only. The sample includes 100,000 to 120,000 clones, 85% to 95% seen only once; the top ten take 3.8%. Pre-surgery treatment included at least one anti-epileptic drug. Sample: peripheral blood, taken at surgery. The sequence came from a boy under three years old with hemimegalencephaly and intractable seizures. The chain has TRBV18 and TRBJ1-5; 8 bases agree with TRBD1. The CDR3 coding sequence is TGTGCCAGCTCACGTCAGGGGGCTAAACAGCCCCAGCATTTT. Translating it yields CASSRQGAKQPQHF.